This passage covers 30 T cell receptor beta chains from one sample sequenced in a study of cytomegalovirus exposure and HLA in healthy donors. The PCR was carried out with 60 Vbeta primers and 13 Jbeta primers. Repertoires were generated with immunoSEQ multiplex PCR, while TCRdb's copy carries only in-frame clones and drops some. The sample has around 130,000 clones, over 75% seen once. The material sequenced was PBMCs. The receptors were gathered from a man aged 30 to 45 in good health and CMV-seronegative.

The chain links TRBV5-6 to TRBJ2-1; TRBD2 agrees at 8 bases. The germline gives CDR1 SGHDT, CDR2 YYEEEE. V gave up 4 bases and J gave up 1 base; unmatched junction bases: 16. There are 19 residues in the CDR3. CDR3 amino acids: CASSPTITLSGVSYNEQFF. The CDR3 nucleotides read TGTGCCAGCAGCCCCACGATAACCCTTAGCGGGGTGTCCTACAATGAGCAGTTCTTC.

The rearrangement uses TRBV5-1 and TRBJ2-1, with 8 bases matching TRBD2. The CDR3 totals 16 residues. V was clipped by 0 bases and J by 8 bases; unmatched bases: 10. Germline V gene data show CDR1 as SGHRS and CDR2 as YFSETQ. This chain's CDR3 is CASSLVGRGVRDEQFF. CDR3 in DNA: TGCGCCAGCAGCTTGGTGGGGCGGGGGGTGAGGGATGAGCAGTTCTTC.

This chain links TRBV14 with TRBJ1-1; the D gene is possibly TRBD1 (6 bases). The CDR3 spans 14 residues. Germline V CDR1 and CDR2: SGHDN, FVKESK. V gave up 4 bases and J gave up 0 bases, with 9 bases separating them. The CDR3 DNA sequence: TGTGCCAGCAGCCTAGGGACATTGAACACTGAAGCTTTCTTT. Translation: CASSLGTLNTEAFF.

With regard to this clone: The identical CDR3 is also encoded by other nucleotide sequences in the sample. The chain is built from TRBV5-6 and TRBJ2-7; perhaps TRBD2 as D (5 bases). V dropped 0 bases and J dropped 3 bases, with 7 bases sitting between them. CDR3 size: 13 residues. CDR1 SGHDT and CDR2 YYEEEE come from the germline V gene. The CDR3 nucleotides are TGTGCCAGCAGCTTGGCGGGGAGCTACGAGCAGTACTTC. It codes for CASSLAGSYEQYF.

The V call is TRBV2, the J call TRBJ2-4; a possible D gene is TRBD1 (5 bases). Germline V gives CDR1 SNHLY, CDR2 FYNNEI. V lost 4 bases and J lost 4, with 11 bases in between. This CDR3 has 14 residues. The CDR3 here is CASSGAGLKNIQYF. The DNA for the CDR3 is TGTGCCAGCAGTGGGGCAGGGTTGAAAAACATTCAGTACTTC.

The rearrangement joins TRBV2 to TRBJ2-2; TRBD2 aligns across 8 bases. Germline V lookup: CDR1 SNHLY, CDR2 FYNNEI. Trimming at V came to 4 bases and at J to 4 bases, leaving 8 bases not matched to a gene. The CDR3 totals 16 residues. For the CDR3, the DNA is TGTGCCAGCAGTGTCGAGGGAGCGGGGGTCACCGGGGAGCTGTTTTTT. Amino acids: CASSVEGAGVTGELFF.

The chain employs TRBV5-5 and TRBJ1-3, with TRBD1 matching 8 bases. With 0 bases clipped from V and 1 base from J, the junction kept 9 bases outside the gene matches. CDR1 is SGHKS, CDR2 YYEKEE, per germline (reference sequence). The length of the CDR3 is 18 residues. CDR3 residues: CASSLAGAGGASGNTIYF. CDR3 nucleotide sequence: TGTGCCAGCAGCTTGGCCGGAGCAGGGGGCGCTTCTGGAAACACCATATATTTT.

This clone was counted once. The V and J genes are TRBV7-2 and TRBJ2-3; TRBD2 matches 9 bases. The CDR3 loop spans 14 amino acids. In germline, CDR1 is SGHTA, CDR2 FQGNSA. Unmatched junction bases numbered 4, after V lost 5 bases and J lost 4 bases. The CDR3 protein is CASSRGLASDTQYF. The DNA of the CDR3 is TGTGCCAGCAGCAGGGGACTAGCCTCAGATACGCAGTATTTT.

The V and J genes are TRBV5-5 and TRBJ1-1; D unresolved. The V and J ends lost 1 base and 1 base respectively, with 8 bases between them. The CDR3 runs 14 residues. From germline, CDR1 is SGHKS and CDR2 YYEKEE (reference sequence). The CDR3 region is CASSLHSQNTEAFF. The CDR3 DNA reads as TGTGCCAGCAGCTTGCACAGCCAGAACACTGAAGCTTTCTTT.

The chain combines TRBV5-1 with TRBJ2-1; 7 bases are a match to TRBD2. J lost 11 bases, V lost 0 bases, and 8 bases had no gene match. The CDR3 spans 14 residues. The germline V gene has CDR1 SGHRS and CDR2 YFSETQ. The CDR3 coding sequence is TGCGCCAGCAGCTTGGAGGCGGGGGAGGTTCAGCAGTTCTTC. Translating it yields CASSLEAGEVQQFF.

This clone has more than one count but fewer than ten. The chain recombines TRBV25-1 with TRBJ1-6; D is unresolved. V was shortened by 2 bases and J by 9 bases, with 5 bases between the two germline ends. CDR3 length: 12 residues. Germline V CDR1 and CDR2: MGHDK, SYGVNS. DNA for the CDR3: TGTGCCAGCAGTGAAGGGCGTTCACCCCTCCACTTT. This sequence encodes CASSEGRSPLHF.

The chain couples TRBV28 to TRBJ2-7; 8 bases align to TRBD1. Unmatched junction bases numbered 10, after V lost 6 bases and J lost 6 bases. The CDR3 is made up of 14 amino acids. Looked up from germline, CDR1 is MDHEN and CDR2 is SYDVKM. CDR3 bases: TGTGCCAGCAGGACGCCGGGACAGGCGTCCGAGCAGTACTTC. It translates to CASRTPGQASEQYF.

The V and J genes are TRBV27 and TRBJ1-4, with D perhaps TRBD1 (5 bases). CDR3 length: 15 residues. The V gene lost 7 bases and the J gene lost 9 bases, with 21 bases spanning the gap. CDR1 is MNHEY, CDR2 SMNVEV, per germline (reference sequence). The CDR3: CASTPREGDGQKLFF. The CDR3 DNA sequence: TGTGCCAGCACTCCCAGGGAGGGCGACGGTCAAAAACTGTTTTTT.

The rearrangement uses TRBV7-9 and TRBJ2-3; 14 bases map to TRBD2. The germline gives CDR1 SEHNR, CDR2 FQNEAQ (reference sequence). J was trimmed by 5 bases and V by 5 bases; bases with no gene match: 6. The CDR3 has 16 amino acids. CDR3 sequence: CASSGRLAGGLDTQYF. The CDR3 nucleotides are TGTGCCAGCAGCGGTCGACTAGCGGGGGGGTTAGATACGCAGTATTTT.

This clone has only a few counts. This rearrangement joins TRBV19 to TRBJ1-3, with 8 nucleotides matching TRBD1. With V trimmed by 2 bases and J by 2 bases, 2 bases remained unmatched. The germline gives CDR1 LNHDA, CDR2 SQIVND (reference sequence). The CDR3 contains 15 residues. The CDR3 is CASSIPTGAGNTIYF. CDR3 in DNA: TGTGCCAGTAGTATACCGACAGGGGCTGGAAACACCATATATTTT.

The DNA for the CDR3 is TGTGCCAGTAGAGATCTAGAACAAGAGACCCAGTACTTC. Translated, it gives CASRDLEQETQYF. The gene calls are TRBV19 and TRBJ2-5; D gene unclear. This CDR3 spans 13 amino acids. The germline V gene encodes CDR1 LNHDA and CDR2 SQIVND (reference sequence). The V end was cut by 6 bases, the J end by 2 bases, with 10 bases between.

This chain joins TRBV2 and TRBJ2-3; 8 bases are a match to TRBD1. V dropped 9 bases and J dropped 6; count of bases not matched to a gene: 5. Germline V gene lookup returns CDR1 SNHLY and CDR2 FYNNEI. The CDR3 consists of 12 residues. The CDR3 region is CASSQGADTQYF. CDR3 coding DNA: TGTGCCAGTAGCCAGGGGGCGGATACGCAGTATTTT.

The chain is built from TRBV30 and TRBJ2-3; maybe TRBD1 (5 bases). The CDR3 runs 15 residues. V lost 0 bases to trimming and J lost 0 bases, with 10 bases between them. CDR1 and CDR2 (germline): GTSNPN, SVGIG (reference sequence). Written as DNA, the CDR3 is TGTGCCTGGAGTGTAGGTTCAGGGAGCACAGATACGCAGTATTTT. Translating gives CAWSVGSGSTDTQYF.

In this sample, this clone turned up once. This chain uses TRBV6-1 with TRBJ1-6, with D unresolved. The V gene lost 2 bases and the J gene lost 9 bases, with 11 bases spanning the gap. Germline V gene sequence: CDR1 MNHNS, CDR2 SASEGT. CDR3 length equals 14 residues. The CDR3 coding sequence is TGTGCCAGCAGTGAATTTGGCGGGATTTCACCCCTCCACTTT. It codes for CASSEFGGISPLHF.

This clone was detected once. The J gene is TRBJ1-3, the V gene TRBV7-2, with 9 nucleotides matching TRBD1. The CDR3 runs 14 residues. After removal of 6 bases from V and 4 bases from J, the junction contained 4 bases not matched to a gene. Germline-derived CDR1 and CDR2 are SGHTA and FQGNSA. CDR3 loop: CASSHRGQGNTIYF. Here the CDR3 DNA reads TGTGCCAGCAGTCACAGGGGGCAAGGAAACACCATATATTTT.

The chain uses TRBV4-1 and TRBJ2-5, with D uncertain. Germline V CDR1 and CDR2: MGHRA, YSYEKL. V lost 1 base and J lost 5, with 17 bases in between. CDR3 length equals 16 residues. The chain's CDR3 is CASSQGPAVTRETQYF. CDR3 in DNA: TGCGCCAGCAGCCAAGGACCCGCCGTCACCAGGGAGACCCAGTACTTC.

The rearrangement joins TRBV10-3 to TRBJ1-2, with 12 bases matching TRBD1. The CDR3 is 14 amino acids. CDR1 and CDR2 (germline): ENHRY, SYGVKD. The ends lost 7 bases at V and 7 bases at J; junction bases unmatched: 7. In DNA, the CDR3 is TGTGCCATCAACTCCGGGACAGGGGGCTTTGGCTACACCTTC. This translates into CAINSGTGGFGYTF.

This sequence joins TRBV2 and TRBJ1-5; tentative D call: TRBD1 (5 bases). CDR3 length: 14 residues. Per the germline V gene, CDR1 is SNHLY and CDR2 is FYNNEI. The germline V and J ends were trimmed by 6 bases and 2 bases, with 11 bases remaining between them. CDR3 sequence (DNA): TGTGCCAGCAGCCCAGGAGGGGGCAATCAGCCCCAGCATTTT. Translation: CASSPGGGNQPQHF. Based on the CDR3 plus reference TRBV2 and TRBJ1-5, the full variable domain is EPEVTQTPSHQVTQMGQEVILRCVPISNHLYFYWYRQILGQKVEFLVSFYNNEISEKSEIFDDQFSVERPDGSNFTLKIRSTKLEDSAMYFCASSPGGGNQPQHFGDGTRLSIL.

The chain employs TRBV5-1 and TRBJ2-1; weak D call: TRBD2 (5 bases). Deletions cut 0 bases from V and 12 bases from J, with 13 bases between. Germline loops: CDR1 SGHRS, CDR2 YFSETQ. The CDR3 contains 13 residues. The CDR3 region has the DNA TGCGCCAGCAGCTTGGGGCCCGGGAATAGGCAGTTCTTC. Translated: CASSLGPGNRQFF.

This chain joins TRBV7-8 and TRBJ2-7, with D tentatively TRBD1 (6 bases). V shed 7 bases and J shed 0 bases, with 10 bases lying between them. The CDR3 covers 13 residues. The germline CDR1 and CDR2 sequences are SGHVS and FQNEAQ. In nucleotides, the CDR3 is TGTGCCAGCAAGGGGGATGGCTCCTACGAGCAGTACTTC. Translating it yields CASKGDGSYEQYF.

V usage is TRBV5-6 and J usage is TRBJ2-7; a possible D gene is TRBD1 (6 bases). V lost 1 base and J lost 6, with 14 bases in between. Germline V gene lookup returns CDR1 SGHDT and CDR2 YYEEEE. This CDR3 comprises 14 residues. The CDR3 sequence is CASSLLQGSSEQYF. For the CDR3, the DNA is TGTGCCAGCAGCTTGCTCCAGGGGAGCTCCGAGCAGTACTTC.

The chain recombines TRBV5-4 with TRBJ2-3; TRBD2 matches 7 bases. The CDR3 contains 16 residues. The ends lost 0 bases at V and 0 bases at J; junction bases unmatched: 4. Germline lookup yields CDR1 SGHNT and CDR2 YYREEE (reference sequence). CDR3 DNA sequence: TGTGCCAGCAGCTTGGCGAGCGGGGTGAGCACAGATACGCAGTATTTT. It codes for CASSLASGVSTDTQYF.

CDR3 sequence: CASSPSSAGGNTDTQYF. For the CDR3, the DNA is TGCGCCAGCAGCCCCTCCTCCGCAGGGGGGAACACAGATACGCAGTATTTT. This chain uses TRBV4-1 with TRBJ2-3, with D perhaps matching TRBD1 (7 bases). Trimming shortened V by 4 bases and J by 2 bases, and 19 bases separated the two germline ends. This CDR3 contains 17 residues. Germline CDR1 and CDR2: MGHRA and YSYEKL.

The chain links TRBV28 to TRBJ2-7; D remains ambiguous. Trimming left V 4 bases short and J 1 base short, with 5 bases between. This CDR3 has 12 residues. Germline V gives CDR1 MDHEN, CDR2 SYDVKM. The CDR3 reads CASSSTSYEQYF. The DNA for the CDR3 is TGTGCCAGCAGTTCCACTTCCTACGAGCAGTACTTC.

The CDR3 sequence is CAISDRGALNPTDTQYF. DNA for the CDR3: TGTGCCATCAGTGACCGCGGGGCCCTTAATCCCACAGATACGCAGTATTTT. The V gene is TRBV10-3, the J gene TRBJ2-3; tentative D call: TRBD2 (6 bases). Looked up from germline, CDR1 is ENHRY and CDR2 is SYGVKD. This CDR3 has 17 amino acids. V dropped 3 bases and J dropped 2 bases, with 18 bases sitting between them.